Given below is one T cell receptor (beta chain) in context. Its antigen remains unidentified. This PCR relied on a set of 60 Vbeta primers and 13 Jbeta primers. Produced via immunoSEQ multiplex PCR; TCRdb's table is partial and in-frame only. The sample includes roughly 50,000 clones. This sample is drawn from a study of cytomegalovirus exposure and HLA in healthy donors. Looking at the study overall: From donors who were HLA-typed, an early data release held approximately 84 million unique TCRs.

From germline, CDR1 is MGHRA and CDR2 YSYEKL. The CDR3 has 13 residues. The germline V and J ends were trimmed by 1 base and 4 bases, with 8 bases remaining between them. Findings of the study overall: Looking again later, the authors saw that most CMV-associated TCR beta chains seemed HLA-restricted.

The receptor was derived from a man aged 40-49 years in good health and CMV-seropositive. The V and J genes are TRBV4-1 and TRBJ2-7, with D hard to call. Sequencing was done on a sample of PBMCs. The CDR3 reads CASSQGLGYEQYF. DNA of the CDR3: TGCGCCAGCAGCCAAGGCCTAGGTTACGAGCAGTACTTC.